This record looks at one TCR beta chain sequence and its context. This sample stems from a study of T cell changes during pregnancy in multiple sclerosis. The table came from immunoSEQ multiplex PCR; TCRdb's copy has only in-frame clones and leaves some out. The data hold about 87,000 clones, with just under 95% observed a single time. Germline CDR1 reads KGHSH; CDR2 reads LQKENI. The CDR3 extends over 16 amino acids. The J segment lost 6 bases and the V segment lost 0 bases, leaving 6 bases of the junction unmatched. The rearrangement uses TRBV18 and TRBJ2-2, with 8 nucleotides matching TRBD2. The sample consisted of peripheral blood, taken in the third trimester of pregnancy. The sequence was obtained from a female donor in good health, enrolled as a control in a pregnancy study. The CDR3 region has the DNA TGTGCCAGCTCACCACCGTTAGTAGCGGGATCCGGGGAGCTGTTTTTT. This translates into CASSPPLVAGSGELFF.